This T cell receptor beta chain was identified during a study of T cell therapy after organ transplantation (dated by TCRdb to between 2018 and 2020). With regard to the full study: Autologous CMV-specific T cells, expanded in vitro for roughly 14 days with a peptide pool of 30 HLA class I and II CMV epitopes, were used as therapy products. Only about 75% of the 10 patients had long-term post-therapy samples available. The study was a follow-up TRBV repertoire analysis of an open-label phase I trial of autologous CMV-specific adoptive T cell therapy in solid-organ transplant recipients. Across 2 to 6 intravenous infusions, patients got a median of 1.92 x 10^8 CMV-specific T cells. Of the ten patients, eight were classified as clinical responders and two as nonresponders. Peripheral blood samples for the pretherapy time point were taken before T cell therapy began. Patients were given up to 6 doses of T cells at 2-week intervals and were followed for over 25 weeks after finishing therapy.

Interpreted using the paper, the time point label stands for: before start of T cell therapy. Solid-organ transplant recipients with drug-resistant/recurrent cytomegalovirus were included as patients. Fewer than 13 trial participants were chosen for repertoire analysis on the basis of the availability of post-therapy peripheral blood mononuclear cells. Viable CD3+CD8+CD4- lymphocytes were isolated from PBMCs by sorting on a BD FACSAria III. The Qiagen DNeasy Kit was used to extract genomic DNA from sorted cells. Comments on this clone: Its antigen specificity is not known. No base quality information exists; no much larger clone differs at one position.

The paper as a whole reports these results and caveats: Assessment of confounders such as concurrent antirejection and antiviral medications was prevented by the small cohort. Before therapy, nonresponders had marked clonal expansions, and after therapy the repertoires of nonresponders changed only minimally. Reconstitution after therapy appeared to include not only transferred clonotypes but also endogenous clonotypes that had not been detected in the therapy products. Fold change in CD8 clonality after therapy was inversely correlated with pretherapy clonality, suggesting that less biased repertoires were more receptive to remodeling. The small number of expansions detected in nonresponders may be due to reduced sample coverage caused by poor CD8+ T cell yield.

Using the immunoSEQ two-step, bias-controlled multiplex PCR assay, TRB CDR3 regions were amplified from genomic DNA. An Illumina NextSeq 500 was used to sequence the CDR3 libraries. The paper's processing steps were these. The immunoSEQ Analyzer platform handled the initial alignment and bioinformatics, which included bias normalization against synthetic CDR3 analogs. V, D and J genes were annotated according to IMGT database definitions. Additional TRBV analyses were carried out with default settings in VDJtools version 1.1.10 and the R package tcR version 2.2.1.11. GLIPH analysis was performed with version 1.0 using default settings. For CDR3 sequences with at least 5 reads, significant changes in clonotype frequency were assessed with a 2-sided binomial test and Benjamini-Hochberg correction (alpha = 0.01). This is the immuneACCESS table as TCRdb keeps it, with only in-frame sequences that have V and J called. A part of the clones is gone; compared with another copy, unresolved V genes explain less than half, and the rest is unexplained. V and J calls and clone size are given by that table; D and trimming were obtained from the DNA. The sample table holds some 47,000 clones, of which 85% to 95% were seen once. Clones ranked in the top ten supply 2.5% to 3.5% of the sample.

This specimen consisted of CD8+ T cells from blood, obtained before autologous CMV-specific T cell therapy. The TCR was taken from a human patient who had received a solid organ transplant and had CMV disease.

Here is the DNA: TGTGCCAGCAGCGCCGGACTGTGGGGGACCGGGGAGCTGTTTTTT. Translated, it gives CASSAGLWGTGELFF. The rearrangement combines TRBV21-1 with TRBJ2-2. TRBV21-1 is a recognized pseudogene. The CDR3 numbers 15 residues from cysteine through phenylalanine. The read is trimmed to its CDR3 DNA, 45 bases read in frame from base 1.